The present TCR beta chain was sequenced within a study of CD8 T cells in ankylosing spondylitis. As concerns this clonotype: The antigen remains unidentified.

Each CDR3 protein gets one entry after TCRdb re-called the 5' RACE reads with MiXCR. The sample contains fewer than 40,000 distinct CDR3 sequences, roughly 33% of which appear only once. Study outcomes and limitations: The authors found the disease-linked clones to be CD8+ and relatively rare in peripheral blood. Researchers reportedly found disease-linked clones significantly enriched in matched ankylosing spondylitis synovial fluid.

The sample was synovial fluid, either unsorted or a sorted T cell fraction (not recorded which). The source is a male donor with ankylosing spondylitis.

CDR3 residues: CASRLQGFGYTF. The CDR3 region has the DNA TGTGCCAGCAGATTGCAGGGGTTTGGCTACACCTTC. The chain has TRBV12-3 or TRBV12-4 and TRBJ1-2; a weak D match, TRBD1 (6 bases). The CDR3 covers 12 residues. V lost 6 bases and J lost 7, with 12 bases in between.